These T cell receptor beta chains were read from a single sample in a study of graft-versus-host responses after intestinal transplantation. These receptors' targets are unknown. Sequencing was performed with immunoSEQ multiplex PCR; in TCRdb, only in-frame clones are kept and a portion is missing. The table lists about 50,000 clones, 80% to 95% of them singletons. Here the sequenced sample was unstimulated CD4+ T cells sorted from spleen or lymph node cells, taken before transplant. These receptors were taken from a human donor who was the organ donor for an intestinal transplant. The CDR3 runs from the conserved cysteine through the conserved F or W. The order of the fields is D gene, J gene, clone size, V gene, CDR3 DNA, CDR3 protein. The D gene is left open where the match is weak. Only some rows state a clone size, as once, few, many or a class for expanded clones.

>NA|TRBJ2-7|NA|TRBV7-9
TGTGCCAGCAGCTTAGCGGGGAGCTCCTACGAGCAGTACTTC
CASSLAGSSYEQYF
>TRBD1|TRBJ1-5|NA|TRBV6-6
TGTGCCAGCAGTACAGACAGGGCGAGCAATCAGCCCCAGCATTTT
CASSTDRASNQPQHF
>NA|TRBJ2-5|NA|TRBV2
TGTGCCAGCAGTCCGACTAGAGGGGTCGGGGAGACCCAGTACTTC
CASSPTRGVGETQYF
>TRBD2|TRBJ2-2|once|TRBV18
TGTGCCAGCTCACCACAGAGACTAGCCGGAACCGGGGAGCTGTTTTTT
CASSPQRLAGTGELFF
>NA|TRBJ1-1|few|TRBV5-1
TGCGCCAGCAGCTCGGGACTCCAGCGGAACACTGAAGCTTTCTTT
CASSSGLQRNTEAFF
>TRBD2|TRBJ2-7|NA|TRBV19
TGTGCCAGTAGGAGAGCTAGCGGCACCTACGAGCAGTACTTC
CASRRASGTYEQYF
>TRBD2|TRBJ2-7|NA|TRBV7-8
TGTGCCAGCAGACTAGCGGGAGTCTACGAGCAGTACTTC
CASRLAGVYEQYF
>NA|TRBJ1-1|once|TRBV6-5
TGTGCCAGCAGTCCCCACAGCTTGAACACTGAAGCTTTCTTT
CASSPHSLNTEAFF
>NA|TRBJ2-5|NA|TRBV6-1
TGTGCCAGCAGCGATAGAGAGACCCAGTACTTC
CASSDRETQYF
>NA|TRBJ2-1|NA|TRBV4-2
TGTGCCAGTGCCCGGGACTTCGGCTACAATGAGCAGTTCTTC
CASARDFGYNEQFF
>NA|TRBJ2-7|NA|TRBV27
TGTGCCAGCACCCCCCTCGGGAAGCAGTACTTC
CASTPLGKQYF
>NA|TRBJ1-2|NA|TRBV28
TGTGCCAGCAGTTTAGTGTCAGCCGCTGCTCCTAACTATGGCTACACCTTC
CASSLVSAAAPNYGYTF
>NA|TRBJ1-1|NA|TRBV4-2
TGTGCCAGCAGCCGGTCCCGGTCGAACACTGAAGCTTTCTTT
CASSRSRSNTEAFF
>NA|TRBJ2-1|NA|TRBV6-5
TGTGCCAGCAGTTACAGACAGAGCTACAATGAGCAGTTCTTC
CASSYRQSYNEQFF
>NA|TRBJ1-1|NA|TRBV28
TGTGCCAGCAGAGCCTATTGGGACACTGAAGCTTTCTTT
CASRAYWDTEAFF
>NA|TRBJ2-3|NA|TRBV30
TGTGCCTGGAGTGAGGCGGGTCCGGATACGCAGTATTTT
CAWSEAGPDTQYF
>NA|TRBJ2-5|NA|TRBV6-6
TGTGCCAGCAGGGGCGAGACCCAGTACTTC
CASRGETQYF
>NA|TRBJ2-5|NA|TRBV5-4
TGTGCCAGCAGCTTTCAAGGAGAGACCCAGTACTTC
CASSFQGETQYF
>NA|TRBJ2-3|NA|TRBV6-5
TGTGCCAGCAGTTACGAAGGAGGGAAGGGCACAGATACGCAGTATTTT
CASSYEGGKGTDTQYF
>NA|TRBJ2-3|NA|TRBV2
TGTGCCAGCAGTGAAGGGGGGTCTTGGGATACGCAGTATTTT
CASSEGGSWDTQYF
>NA|TRBJ1-2|NA|TRBV11-1
TGTGCCAGCAGCTTAGATGCGGCTGGCTACACCTTC
CASSLDAAGYTF
>NA|TRBJ1-2|NA|TRBV28
TGTGCCAGCAGTTTTTCAGGGGTACAGAACTATGGCTACACCTTC
CASSFSGVQNYGYTF
>NA|TRBJ2-5|NA|TRBV20-1
TGCAGTGCTACGGAACAAGAGACCCAGTACTTC
CSATEQETQYF
>TRBD2|TRBJ2-3|NA|TRBV4-2
TGTGCCAGCAGCCAAGATCAGGTAGCGGGAGCGGGCACAGATACGCAGTATTTT
CASSQDQVAGAGTDTQYF
>TRBD1|TRBJ2-5|once|TRBV9
TGTGCCAGCCAGGGGGCTGGGGAGACCCAGTACTTC
CASQGAGETQYF
>NA|TRBJ1-2|NA|TRBV5-4
TGTGCCAGCAGCGCCTACGGACGAGGAGCTAACTATGGCTACACCTTC
CASSAYGRGANYGYTF
>TRBD2|TRBJ2-7|NA|TRBV6-1
TGTGCCAGCAGTACTAGCGGGAGGGCCTACGAGCAGTACTTC
CASSTSGRAYEQYF
>TRBD2|TRBJ2-5|NA|TRBV7-4
TGTGCCAGCAGCTTAGGTGGTAGCGGGGCCCAAGAGACCCAGTACTTC
CASSLGGSGAQETQYF
>NA|TRBJ2-1|NA|TRBV28
TGTGCCAGCACTTGGGGTGGCGACAATGAGCAGTTCTTC
CASTWGGDNEQFF
>NA|TRBJ2-5|NA|TRBV5-1
TGCGCCAGCAGCTTGGCTGGGGTGGGAGAGACCCAGTACTTC
CASSLAGVGETQYF
>TRBD2|TRBJ2-5|NA|TRBV11-2
TGTGCCAGCAGCTTAGTACTCGGTAGCGGGACGGAGACCCAGTACTTC
CASSLVLGSGTETQYF
>NA|TRBJ1-2|once|TRBV27
TGTGCCAGCAGTCCACGCTTCGCGGGGCTGAACTATGGCTACACCTTC
CASSPRFAGLNYGYTF
>NA|TRBJ1-5|once|TRBV5-8
TGTGCCAGCAGCTTTTTGCATTATAGCAATCAGCCCCAGCATTTT
CASSFLHYSNQPQHF
>TRBD1|TRBJ1-5|once|TRBV4-3
TGCGCCAGCAGCCAAGACCACAGGGGTGATCAGCCCCAGCATTTT
CASSQDHRGDQPQHF
>TRBD2|TRBJ2-1|NA|TRBV19
TGTGCCAGTACCAAACTAGCGGGGGGTGGCAATGAGCAGTTCTTC
CASTKLAGGGNEQFF
>NA|TRBJ2-3|NA|TRBV29-1
TGCAGCGTTGATAACGGGAGTACAGATACGCAGTATTTT
CSVDNGSTDTQYF
>TRBD2|TRBJ2-5|NA|TRBV5-3
TGTGCCAGAAGCGACAGGACTAGCGGGAGTGGGGCCCGTCAAGAGACCCAGTACTTC
CARSDRTSGSGARQETQYF
>NA|TRBJ1-2|NA|TRBV28
TGTGCCAGCAGTTTAGGGTCAACTACTTACTATGGCTACACCTTC
CASSLGSTTYYGYTF
>TRBD1|TRBJ1-5|NA|TRBV30
TGTGCCTGGAGTACGGGACAGGGGTCCCAGCAGCCCCAGCATTTT
CAWSTGQGSQQPQHF
>NA|TRBJ1-1|few|TRBV6-5
TGTGCCAGCAGTTACGTCGGGGTGATGAACACTGAAGCTTTCTTT
CASSYVGVMNTEAFF
>NA|TRBJ1-6|NA|TRBV7-9
TGTGCCAGCAGCTTAGGCGGCACCTATTCACCCCTCCACTTT
CASSLGGTYSPLHF
>NA|TRBJ2-1|NA|TRBV5-4
TGTGCCAGCAGCTTGTTTGTGACTATCTCGGGTGAGCAGTTCTTC
CASSLFVTISGEQFF
>NA|TRBJ2-3|NA|TRBV25-1
TGTGCCAGCGAGGCGACCTCGGGCACAGATACGCAGTATTTT
CASEATSGTDTQYF
>TRBD1|TRBJ2-5|NA|TRBV30
TGTGCCTGGAGCTACCGGACAGGGGGCTTAGAGACCCAGTACTTC
CAWSYRTGGLETQYF
>NA|TRBJ2-2|NA|TRBV11-2
TGTGCCAGCAGCTTAGACAGGGCCACCGGGGAGCTGTTTTTT
CASSLDRATGELFF
>NA|TRBJ2-3|NA|TRBV20-1
TGCAGTGCTGTCTCGAACCTCGGAGTTCGTTTT
CSAVSNLGVRF
>TRBD1|TRBJ1-2|NA|TRBV5-3
TGTGCCAGAAGCCTCGGACAGGGGAGGGGCTATGGCTACACCTTC
CARSLGQGRGYGYTF
>NA|TRBJ2-5|NA|TRBV20-1
TGCAGTGCTAGCAACCAAGAGACCCAGTACTTC
CSASNQETQYF